This T cell receptor (beta chain) was identified in a study of graft-versus-host responses after intestinal transplantation. The CDR3 has 16 amino acids. V shed 4 bases and J shed 4 bases, with 18 bases lying between them. The germline gives CDR1 SGHAT, CDR2 FQDESV (reference sequence). Sequenced by immunoSEQ multiplex PCR; TCRdb stores in-frame clones only, minus some. The sample contains approximately 24,000 clones, approximately 91% of which appear only once. This rearrangement joins TRBV11-1 to TRBJ2-3, with D uncertain. The sequences come from PBMCs, collected 38 to 40 days after intestinal transplant. This TCR derives from a human patient who received an intestinal transplant, so some T cells may come from the graft donor. The CDR3 spells CASSSPLPGGADTQYF. DNA for the CDR3: TGTGCCAGCAGCTCCCCCCTGCCGGGTGGAGCAGATACGCAGTATTTT.